The 18 T cell receptor beta chains reported below all come from one sample, sequenced in a study of T cell responses to AZD1222 COVID-19 vaccine. Sequencing was performed with immunoSEQ multiplex PCR; in TCRdb, only in-frame clones are kept and a portion is missing. In the table there are approximately 140,000 clones, around nine tenths of which are singletons. Material: peripheral blood, obtained 28 days after the second AZD1222 dose. The receptors shown here come from an adult who received the AZD1222 COVID-19 vaccine.

This sequence joins TRBV6-2 or TRBV6-3 and TRBJ1-2, with unresolved D. The CDR3 totals 11 residues. V was shortened by 6 bases and J by 0 bases, with 2 bases between the two germline ends. CDR1 MNHEY and CDR2 SVGEGT come from the germline V gene. DNA of the CDR3: TGTGCCAGCAGCCCTAACTATGGCTACACCTTC. Protein product: CASSPNYGYTF.

The genes are TRBV30 and TRBJ1-5, with 10 nucleotides matching TRBD1. CDR3 length: 14 amino acids. V was pared by 2 bases and J by 7 bases, with 5 bases of the junction left unmatched. The germline CDR1 and CDR2 sequences are GTSNPN and SVGIG (reference sequence). CDR3 sequence reads: CAWSRQGAFQPQHF. The CDR3 DNA is TGTGCCTGGAGTCGACAGGGGGCCTTCCAGCCCCAGCATTTT.

The J gene is TRBJ2-5, the V gene TRBV5-1; 12 bases fit TRBD1. This CDR3 contains 15 residues. The junction had 6 bases not matched to a gene; V was cut back by 3 bases and J by 6 bases. CDR1 is SGHRS and CDR2 is YFSETQ in the germline V gene. CDR3 sequence reads: CASSSGTGGRKTQYF. CDR3 nucleotide sequence: TGCGCCAGCAGCTCCGGGACAGGGGGCCGAAAGACCCAGTACTTC. The full variable domain, completed using reference TRBV5-1 and TRBJ2-5, is KAGVTQTPRYLIKTRGQQVTLSCSPISGHRSVSWYQQTPGQGLQFLFEYFSETQRNKGNFPGRFSGRQFSNSRSEMNVSTLELGDSALYLCASSSGTGGRKTQYFGPGTRLLVL.

V usage is TRBV6-6 and J usage is TRBJ1-1, with D perhaps TRBD1 (6 bases). The CDR3 runs 14 residues. The ends were cut back, 6 bases at V and 3 bases at J, with 14 bases in the middle. CDR1 MNHNY and CDR2 SVGAGI come from the germline V gene (reference sequence). CDR3 in amino acids: CASSEQGSDTEAFF. The CDR3 bases are TGTGCCAGCAGCGAACAGGGATCGGACACTGAAGCTTTCTTT.

V gene TRBV28 combines with J gene TRBJ2-5; 10 nucleotides align to TRBD1. Germline assignment: CDR1 MDHEN and CDR2 SYDVKM. V was clipped by 6 bases and J by 4 bases; unmatched bases: 11. The CDR3 is 16 amino acids. The CDR3 DNA sequence: TGTGCCAGCAGCCCCTCCGACAGGGGGCTTGGAGAGACCCAGTACTTC. Amino acid sequence: CASSPSDRGLGETQYF.

This rearrangement joins TRBV5-6 to TRBJ1-3; 8 bases are a match to TRBD1. The trim removed 4 bases at V and 2 bases at J, leaving 5 bases unmatched. The CDR3 has 15 residues. Looked up from germline, CDR1 is SGHDT and CDR2 is YYEEEE. The CDR3 region is CASSADRVTGNTIYF. DNA of the CDR3: TGTGCCAGCAGCGCGGACAGGGTGACTGGAAACACCATATATTTT.

This chain uses TRBV6-6 with TRBJ1-1; a weak D match, TRBD1 (6 bases). CDR3 size: 13 residues. Germline lookup yields CDR1 MNHNY and CDR2 SVGAGI (reference sequence). Deletions cut 2 bases from V and 7 bases from J, with 11 bases between. The chain's CDR3 is CASSYHPGDEAFF. The DNA of the CDR3 is TGTGCCAGCAGTTACCATCCAGGGGATGAAGCTTTCTTT.

J is TRBJ1-4 and V is TRBV27, with no clear D. The CDR3 is made up of 13 amino acids. With 2 bases removed from V and 8 bases from J, the gap between germline ends came to 9 bases. The V gene's germline CDR1 is MNHEY and CDR2 SMNVEV (reference sequence). This chain's CDR3 is CASSLRRREKLFF. The CDR3 DNA follows: TGTGCCAGCAGTTTACGTCGCCGCGAAAAACTGTTTTTT.

This clone was counted a single time. The CDR3 reads CASSNYRNTEAFF. CDR3 in DNA: TGTGCCAGCAGTAACTACAGGAACACTGAAGCTTTCTTT. V and J are TRBV6-2 or TRBV6-3 and TRBJ1-1; no firm D call. The V gene lost 5 bases and the J gene lost 1 base, with 8 bases spanning the gap. The CDR3 spans 13 residues. CDR1 is MNHEY, CDR2 SVGEGT, per germline.

The chain's CDR3 is CASSLGQGVREQFF. The CDR3 bases are TGCGCCAGCAGCTTGGGGCAGGGGGTCCGTGAGCAGTTCTTC. The chain is built from TRBV5-1 and TRBJ2-1, with 7 bases matching TRBD1. In germline, CDR1 is SGHRS, CDR2 YFSETQ. This CDR3 has 14 amino acids. V gave up 0 bases and J gave up 9 bases; unmatched junction bases: 6. Together with reference TRBV5-1 and TRBJ2-1, the CDR3 gives the full variable domain: KAGVTQTPRYLIKTRGQQVTLSCSPISGHRSVSWYQQTPGQGLQFLFEYFSETQRNKGNFPGRFSGRQFSNSRSEMNVSTLELGDSALYLCASSLGQGVREQFFGPGTRLTVL.

V and J are TRBV28 and TRBJ1-2, with D maybe TRBD1 (5 bases). V gave up 3 bases and J gave up 6 bases, with 11 bases separating them. This CDR3 spans 13 amino acids. Germline V lookup: CDR1 MDHEN, CDR2 SYDVKM. The CDR3 nucleotides read TGTGCCAGCAGTTTCCCGACAGCAAATGGCTACACCTTC. Amino acid sequence: CASSFPTANGYTF.

This clone was counted once. V gene TRBV19 combines with J gene TRBJ2-7; D is undetermined. The CDR3 is made up of 14 amino acids. Trimming took off 3 bases at V and 6 bases at J, with 15 bases between the two ends. Per the germline V gene, CDR1 is LNHDA and CDR2 is SQIVND (reference sequence). This CDR3 is CASSMVAVPTEQYF. CDR3 DNA sequence: TGTGCCAGTAGTATGGTCGCAGTACCGACCGAGCAGTACTTC.

V usage is TRBV7-9 and J usage is TRBJ2-1; D remains ambiguous. Germline assignment: CDR1 SEHNR and CDR2 FQNEAQ (reference sequence). This CDR3 contains 11 residues. Trimming stripped 5 bases from V and 4 bases from J, with 3 bases between. The CDR3 bases are TGTGCCAGCAGCAATTACAATGAGCAGTTCTTC. This codes for CASSNYNEQFF.

V is TRBV28 and J is TRBJ1-1, with 7 positions matching TRBD1. There are 14 residues in the CDR3. In germline, CDR1 is MDHEN, CDR2 SYDVKM. Trimming took 6 bases from V and 4 from J; bases not matched to a gene: 8. The CDR3, as DNA: TGTGCCAGCAGCATACCACAGGGGAGCACTGAAGCTTTCTTT. Translated, it gives CASSIPQGSTEAFF.

This rearrangement joins TRBV24-1 to TRBJ2-2; D perhaps matches TRBD1 (6 bases). Per the germline V gene, CDR1 is KGHDR and CDR2 is SFDVKD. V was cut by 4 bases and J by 15 bases, with 14 bases left in between. There are 12 residues in the CDR3. In nucleotides, the CDR3 is TGTGCCACCAGTGACTATGACAGGTCTATGTTTTTT. This translates into CATSDYDRSMFF.

V gene TRBV14 combines with J gene TRBJ1-1, with 8 bases matching TRBD1. Germline V gene lookup returns CDR1 SGHDN and CDR2 FVKESK. The ends lost 3 bases at V and 7 bases at J; junction bases unmatched: 16. The CDR3 extends over 17 amino acids. CDR3 coding DNA: TGTGCCAGCAGCCATCCTAGGGGGGCAGGGGGCGAGGGTGAAGCTTTCTTT. This gives the protein CASSHPRGAGGEGEAFF.

This clone was picked up one time. The J gene is TRBJ2-3, the V gene TRBV2, with D perhaps matching TRBD2 (6 bases). Germline values: CDR1 SNHLY, CDR2 FYNNEI. The CDR3 is 15 residues long. V dropped 2 bases and J dropped 0 bases, with 9 bases sitting between them. This CDR3 is CASSELGTSTDTQYF. In DNA form, the CDR3 reads TGTGCCAGCAGTGAACTCGGGACTAGCACAGATACGCAGTATTTT.

The chain is built from TRBV23-1 and TRBJ1-1; 12 bases align to TRBD1. TRBV23-1 is filed as an ORF, its function uncertain. V shed 3 bases and J 1 base; nucleotides not matched to a gene: 3. The CDR3 runs to 16 residues. The CDR3 region is CASSQGQGARNTEAFF. CDR3 DNA sequence: TGCGCCAGCAGTCAGGGACAGGGGGCGAGGAACACTGAAGCTTTCTTT.